Each of the 10 T cell receptor beta chains below was sequenced from the same sample in a study of CD8 T cells in Susac syndrome. Random hexamers were used to reverse transcribe the RNA input (about 0.5 to 1 ug). TCRdb passed the immunoSEQ multiplex PCR reads through MiXCR, listing each CDR3 protein once. The table lists about 240,000 distinct CDR3 sequences, almost 97% of them singletons, with approximately 0.1% in the top ten. Sequencing input: CD4+ T cells from PBMCs. The origin of the receptors is a human donor with Susac syndrome.

This chain links TRBV20-1 with TRBJ2-3; D not certain. Germline CDR1 reads DFQATT; CDR2 reads SNEGSKA (reference sequence). Trimming removed 0 bases at V and 2 bases at J, with 6 bases between. The CDR3 extends over 13 amino acids. The CDR3 reads CSAREPNTDTQYF. The CDR3 coding sequence is TGCAGTGCTAGAGAGCCTAACACAGATACGCAGTATTTT.

The chain is built from TRBV12-3 or TRBV12-4 and TRBJ2-2; D is undetermined. V was cut by 5 bases and J by 7 bases, with 11 bases left in between. This CDR3 has 13 amino acids. CDR3 region: CASSRLGSGELFF. In DNA form, the CDR3 reads TGTGCCAGCAGTCGCCTTGGAAGCGGGGAGCTGTTTTTT.

This clonotype was detected only a few times. The V gene is TRBV18, the J gene TRBJ2-3, with D perhaps TRBD1 or TRBD2 (6 bases each). The ends were cut back, 6 bases at V and 8 bases at J, with 15 bases in the middle. The CDR3 extends over 13 amino acids. The germline CDR1 and CDR2 sequences are KGHSH and LQKENI. The CDR3 sequence is CASSPTKGGTQYF. CDR3 coding DNA: TGTGCCAGCTCCCCAACAAAGGGGGGTACGCAGTATTTT.

This chain joins TRBV20-1 and TRBJ2-1, with D perhaps TRBD1 or TRBD2 (6 bases each). The CDR3 is 15 residues long. V lost 0 bases, J lost 1 base, and 10 bases lay in between. Germline CDR1 DFQATT, CDR2 SNEGSKA (reference sequence). The CDR3 DNA is TGCAGTGCTAGAGAAGGGGGACTTTCCTACAATGAGCAGTTCTTC. This translates into CSAREGGLSYNEQFF.

The chain has TRBV20-1 and TRBJ2-7, with TRBD1 as a possible D gene (5 bases). The CDR3 is made up of 13 amino acids. The V end was cut by 6 bases, the J end by 3 bases, with 15 bases between. CDR1 is DFQATT and CDR2 is SNEGSKA in the germline V gene (reference sequence). Here the CDR3 DNA reads TGCAGTGCCGCCCGGACACCGAGCTACGAGCAGTACTTC. It is translated as CSAARTPSYEQYF.

The genes are TRBV5-1 and TRBJ2-4; D is ambiguous. Germline loops: CDR1 SGHRS, CDR2 YFSETQ. Trimming pared 1 base from V and 0 bases from J, leaving 11 bases between. The CDR3 spans 16 residues. CDR3 loop: CASSLSSVVAKNIQYF. CDR3 coding DNA: TGCGCCAGCAGCTTGTCATCGGTTGTAGCCAAAAACATTCAGTACTTC.

The rearrangement uses TRBV28 and TRBJ2-1, with TRBD2 identical over 7 bases. The CDR3 runs to 13 residues. Germline V gene data show CDR1 as MDHEN and CDR2 as SYDVKM. The ends lost 6 bases at V and 16 bases at J; junction bases unmatched: 15. DNA for the CDR3: TGTGCCAGCAGATCTCTAGCGGAGGCCATAGAATTCTTC. As protein: CASRSLAEAIEFF.

The rearrangement uses TRBV12-3 or TRBV12-4 and TRBJ2-3, with 7 bases aligning to TRBD2. The CDR3 spans 15 residues. The J segment lost 1 base and the V segment lost 6 bases, leaving 7 bases of the junction unmatched. The CDR3 DNA reads as TGTGCCAGCAGCCCAGGACTAGGCGGCACAGATACGCAGTATTTT. Its protein is CASSPGLGGTDTQYF.

In DNA, the CDR3 is TGTGCCAGCAGTACCGTGGCCGGGGGACCTAGCAATCAGCCCCAGCATTTT. Protein product: CASSTVAGGPSNQPQHF. V gene TRBV6-1 combines with J gene TRBJ1-5; D is perhaps TRBD1 (5 bases). CDR3 size: 17 residues. V was cut by 5 bases and J by 0 bases, with 17 bases left in between. The V gene's germline CDR1 is MNHNS and CDR2 SASEGT.

The gene calls are TRBV15 and TRBJ2-1; D possibly corresponds to TRBD2 (6 bases). The germline CDR1 and CDR2 sequences are LNHNV and YYDKDF (reference sequence). The CDR3 runs to 15 residues. V was trimmed by 1 base and J by 5 bases, leaving 12 bases between them. The CDR3 region has the DNA TGTGCCACCAGCAGAGTCCCCGGGGGACACAATGAGCAGTTCTTC. This translates into CATSRVPGGHNEQFF.